These 30 T cell receptor beta chains came from one sample sequenced in a study of breast tumors, draining lymph nodes, adjacent tissues. One entry per CDR3 protein, called by TCRdb with MiXCR from the multiplex PCR reads. The table lists tens of thousands of distinct CDR3 sequences, 50% of them singletons. The sample comprised breast tumor tissue. The receptor source for this set is a female donor with breast cancer. Some clones in this sample may be carry-over from other donors' samples.

The CDR3 region is CSVYGGRTSTDTQYF. The DNA of the CDR3 is TGCAGCGTTTATGGCGGACGAACTAGCACAGATACGCAGTATTTT. The V call is TRBV29-1, the J call TRBJ2-3; D not resolved. Trimming shortened V by 5 bases and J by 0 bases, and 15 bases separated the two germline ends. Germline V CDR1 and CDR2: SQVTM, ANQGSEA. The CDR3 is 15 residues long.

Written as DNA, the CDR3 is TGTGCCAGCAGATCGATTAGGGAGTCGGCAGGCTACACCTTC. Residues: CASRSIRESAGYTF. The V gene is TRBV2, the J gene TRBJ1-2, with no clear D. The CDR3 runs 14 residues. The germline V and J ends were trimmed by 6 bases and 8 bases, with 19 bases remaining between them. Germline CDR1 and CDR2: SNHLY and FYNNEI.

This clonotype was detected ten times or more. The J gene is TRBJ2-1, the V gene TRBV12-3 or TRBV12-4, with 11 bases fitting TRBD2. The CDR3 is 14 residues long. The trim removed 0 bases at V and 16 bases at J, leaving 8 bases unmatched. The CDR3 DNA follows: TGTGCCAGCAGTTTAGCACTAGCGGGGGACTCTCGATTCTTC. This translates into CASSLALAGDSRFF.

In its sample, this clonotype was seen many times. The genes are TRBV6-5 and TRBJ2-7; the match to TRBD1 covers 12 bases. This CDR3 contains 16 residues. With 6 bases clipped from V and 6 bases from J, the junction kept 12 bases outside the gene matches. Germline V CDR1 and CDR2: MNHEY, SVGAGI. CDR3 in DNA: TGTGCCAGCAGGCCAGCCCCGGGACAGGGGGCGCGCGAGCAGTACTTC. It specifies CASRPAPGQGAREQYF.

Concerning this clonotype itself: The DNA is left out, because the CDR3 cannot be placed on it with certainty; the CDR3 is given as TCRdb lists it. V gene TRBV7-2 combines with J gene TRBJ2-2; the table's TRBD1 call for D was not verified on the DNA. The CDR3 length is 22 residues, termini included. Per the germline V gene, CDR1 is SGHTA and CDR2 is FQGNSA. CDR3 region: CASSASRGGTQVARGTTGELSF.

The chain is built from TRBV10-2 and TRBJ1-3, with a possible D match to TRBD1 (6 bases). CDR1 is WSHSY, CDR2 SAAADI, per germline. V dropped 9 bases and J dropped 0 bases, with 12 bases sitting between them. The length of the CDR3 is 14 residues. The CDR3 protein is CASHDRSSGNTIYF. CDR3 in DNA: TGCGCCAGTCACGACAGGAGCTCTGGAAACACCATATATTTT.

The V gene is TRBV7-2, the J gene TRBJ2-1, with D possibly matching TRBD2 (6 bases). Trimming took off 1 base at V and 0 bases at J, with 10 bases between the two ends. There are 16 residues in the CDR3. Per the germline V gene, CDR1 is SGHTA and CDR2 is FQGNSA. CDR3 amino acids: CASSLEGTLSYNEQFF. DNA for the CDR3: TGTGCCAGCAGCTTAGAAGGGACTCTCTCCTACAATGAGCAGTTCTTC.

Of note for this clonotype: The CDR3 ends on some other residue instead of the conserved phenylalanine or tryptophan, so this is likely a read error. The CDR3 sequence: CASSPDQGFGGYTL. Here the CDR3 DNA reads TGTGCCAGCAGCCCCGATCAGGGTTTCGGTGGCTACACCCTC. This chain connects TRBV7-2 to TRBJ1-2; a possible D gene is TRBD1 (5 bases). V dropped 5 bases and J dropped 7 bases, with 17 bases sitting between them. The CDR3 is 14 amino acids. Germline-derived CDR1 and CDR2 are SGHTA and FQGNSA.

The chain employs TRBV11-1 and TRBJ1-2, with 12 bases aligning to TRBD1. V lost 5 bases and J lost 5; bases outside the gene matches: 6. This CDR3 region has 15 residues. Per the germline V gene, CDR1 is SGHAT and CDR2 is FQDESV (reference sequence). In DNA, the CDR3 is TGTGCCAGCAGCGGACCGGGACAGGGGGCTTATGGCTACACCTTC. Protein: CASSGPGQGAYGYTF.

There are many counts of this clonotype. The V and J genes are TRBV5-1 and TRBJ1-2; D gene uncertain. Germline V lookup: CDR1 SGHRS, CDR2 YFSETQ. The CDR3 has 15 residues. Trimming took 0 bases from V and 5 from J, leaving 14 bases between them. CDR3 nucleotide sequence: TGCGCCAGCAGCTTGGGAGCGGAAAAGTGGTATGGCTACACCTTC. Protein sequence: CASSLGAEKWYGYTF.

The V call is TRBV12-3 or TRBV12-4, the J call TRBJ2-3; TRBD1 agrees at 8 bases. J lost 6 bases, V lost 7 bases, and 12 bases had no gene match. The CDR3 is made up of 15 amino acids. Here the CDR3 DNA reads TGTGCCAGCACCCAACAGGGGGGTATTGGGGATACGCAGTATTTT. This codes for CASTQQGGIGDTQYF.

The CDR3 reads CASSLEGGSRETQYF. CDR3 coding DNA: TGTGCCAGCAGCCTTGAGGGAGGGTCCCGGGAGACCCAGTACTTC. The rearrangement joins TRBV9 to TRBJ2-5, with 7 bases identical to TRBD2. J gave up 5 bases and V 4 bases, and 11 bases lay outside the gene matches. Per germline, CDR1 SGDLS and CDR2 YYNGEE. The CDR3 has 15 residues.

This clonotype has a handful of counts. The chain employs TRBV10-1 and TRBJ2-7; the match to TRBD2 covers 14 bases. CDR3 length: 14 amino acids. V gave up 4 bases and J gave up 5 bases; unmatched junction bases: 1. Germline assignment: CDR1 WNHNN and CDR2 SYGVQD (reference sequence). CDR3 nucleotides: TGCGCCAGCAGTGGGACTAGCGGGAGGCACGAGCAGTACTTC. Amino acids: CASSGTSGRHEQYF.

This clonotype has a count of ten or more. V and J are TRBV4-2 and TRBJ2-1; the match to TRBD2 covers 9 bases. The CDR3 length is 17 residues. In germline, CDR1 is LGHNA, CDR2 YNFKEQ. The junction had 14 bases not matched to a gene; V was cut back by 4 bases and J by 7 bases. This CDR3 is CASSPKEIAGDWNEQFF. In DNA, the CDR3 is TGTGCCAGCAGCCCGAAAGAGATAGCGGGAGATTGGAATGAGCAGTTCTTC.

The chain combines TRBV5-1 with TRBJ2-1; 8 nucleotides match TRBD2. Per the germline V gene, CDR1 is SGHRS and CDR2 is YFSETQ. The CDR3 has 19 residues. The trim removed 0 bases at V and 2 bases at J, leaving 13 bases unmatched. The chain's CDR3 is CASSLGREGPTSPYNEQFF. As DNA, the CDR3 is TGCGCCAGCAGCTTGGGCCGGGAGGGCCCCACGAGCCCCTACAATGAGCAGTTCTTC.

This chain joins TRBV6-1 and TRBJ1-2, with D unclear. The CDR3 loop spans 11 amino acids. Per the germline V gene, CDR1 is MNHNS and CDR2 is SASEGT. Trimming removed 1 base from V and 8 bases from J, with 5 bases in between. CDR3 protein: CASSEVGGYTF. The CDR3 DNA is TGTGCCAGCAGTGAAGTAGGAGGCTACACCTTC.

Comments on this clonotype: Likely a read error: the CDR3 ends without its conserved phenylalanine or tryptophan. The DNA is omitted, as the CDR3 cannot be located on it reliably, and the CDR3 follows TCRdb's listing. The chain recombines TRBV20-1 with TRBJ2-1; the DNA was not compared with TRBD1, the D call given in the table. The germline CDR1 and CDR2 sequences are DFQATT and SNEGSKA (reference sequence). Including both end residues, the CDR3 is 16 amino acids long. CDR3 sequence: CSANPQTVSSYSERFL.

This clonotype was recorded many times. A much larger clone differs by one base, so this may be a read error. This chain uses TRBV11-2 with TRBJ1-3, with D tentatively TRBD1 (5 bases). Germline CDR1 is SGHAT and CDR2 is FQNNGV. The CDR3 length is 13 residues. CDR3 sequence (DNA): TGTGCCAGCAACGGGGGGTCTGGAACCACCATATATTTT. Amino acid sequence: CASNGGSGTTIYF.

For this clonotype: A junction end diverges from the germline sequence, so it may reflect a read error. The CDR3 sequence: CASGFRQGQETQYF. DNA of the CDR3: TGTGCCAGCGGCTTCCGACAGGGGCAGGAGACCCAGTACTTC. J is TRBJ2-5 and V is TRBV7-8, with 8 bases identical to TRBD1. Germline-derived CDR1 and CDR2 are SGHVS and FQNEAQ. This CDR3 is built from 14 residues. Filled out from reference TRBV7-8 and TRBJ2-5, the complete variable domain reads GAGVSQSPRYKVAKRGQDVALRCDPISGHVSLFWYQQALGQGPEFLTYFQNEAQLDKSGLPSDRFFAERPEGSVSTLKIQRTQQEDSAVYLCASGFRQGQETQYFGPGTRLLVL.

In this sample, this clonotype turned up many times. This sequence joins TRBV19 and TRBJ1-2, with D unclear. The CDR3 has 15 residues. Germline lookup yields CDR1 LNHDA and CDR2 SQIVND (reference sequence). V was pared by 1 base and J by 8 bases, with 17 bases between. This CDR3 reads CASSIVGEGARGYTF. DNA of the CDR3: TGTGCCAGTAGTATAGTGGGCGAGGGCGCCCGGGGCTACACCTTC.

The chain combines TRBV10-2 with TRBJ2-3; 13 bases are a match to TRBD2. V lost 9 bases, J lost 6 bases, and 6 bases stayed unmatched. In germline, CDR1 is WSHSY, CDR2 SAAADI. The CDR3 sequence is 14 residues long. CDR3: CARPLAGGSDTQYF. The CDR3 DNA follows: TGCGCCAGACCACTAGCGGGAGGGAGTGATACGCAGTATTTT.

This clonotype was seen ten or more times. V usage is TRBV18 and J usage is TRBJ2-5; D ambiguous. The CDR3 is 14 residues long. V was trimmed by 6 bases and J by 1 base, leaving 12 bases between them. Germline V gene sequence: CDR1 KGHSH, CDR2 LQKENI. CDR3 DNA: TGTGCCAGCTCCCCGTCTAGTGTCCAAGAGACCCAGTACTTC. Amino acids: CASSPSSVQETQYF.

The chain links TRBV20-1 to TRBJ2-3; no clear D gene. This CDR3 region has 11 residues. V was pared by 3 bases and J by 2 bases, with 3 bases between. Looked up from germline, CDR1 is DFQATT and CDR2 is SNEGSKA (reference sequence). The CDR3 DNA reads as TGCAGTGCTAGGTCCACAGATACGCAGTATTTT. Protein product: CSARSTDTQYF.

The V call is TRBV2, the J call TRBJ2-2; the match to TRBD2 covers 7 bases. The CDR3 runs 14 residues. Germline CDR1 is SNHLY and CDR2 is FYNNEI. V was clipped by 7 bases and J by 0 bases; unmatched bases: 2. CDR3 residues: CASNAGANTGELFF. The CDR3, as DNA: TGTGCCAGCAACGCGGGAGCGAACACCGGGGAGCTGTTTTTT.

This clonotype was detected ten times or more. A much larger clone lies a single base off, so this may be a read error. This chain uses TRBV6-4 with TRBJ2-3; D might be TRBD1 (5 bases). The V and J ends lost 5 bases and 1 base respectively, with 13 bases between them. The CDR3 runs 15 residues. Germline loops: CDR1 MRHNA, CDR2 SNTAGT. CDR3 residues: CASSHGGAGTDTQYF. The CDR3 DNA is TGTGCCAGCAGTCACGGTGGGGCGGGCACAGATACGCAGTATTTT.

V usage is TRBV20-1 and J usage is TRBJ2-1, with 14 bases fitting TRBD2. The CDR3 totals 13 residues. J gave up 7 bases and V 5 bases, and 1 base lay outside the gene matches. Germline CDR1 DFQATT, CDR2 SNEGSKA (reference sequence). CDR3 residues: CSAGTSGRNEQFF. The CDR3 region has the DNA TGCAGTGCTGGGACTAGCGGGAGAAATGAGCAGTTCTTC.

This clonotype has at least ten counts. J is TRBJ2-1 and V is TRBV29-1; 7 positions agree with TRBD1. Germline lookup yields CDR1 SQVTM and CDR2 ANQGSEA. This CDR3 has 14 amino acids. Trimming removed 5 bases from V and 3 bases from J; junction bases left unmatched: 7. CDR3 in amino acids: CSVHRGADYNEQFF. Written as DNA, the CDR3 is TGCAGCGTTCACAGGGGCGCAGACTACAATGAGCAGTTCTTC.

The CDR3 here is CSVPPGLAGGVESYEQYF. CDR3 in DNA: TGCAGTGTTCCCCCGGGACTAGCGGGGGGGGTGGAGTCCTACGAGCAGTACTTC. The V and J genes are TRBV20-1 and TRBJ2-7, with 16 bases aligning to TRBD2. The germline V gene has CDR1 DFQATT and CDR2 SNEGSKA (reference sequence). J gave up 1 base and V 7 bases, and 13 bases lay outside the gene matches. The CDR3 is made up of 18 amino acids.

The rearrangement joins TRBV29-1 to TRBJ2-7; D not certain. Trimming removed 4 bases from V and 0 bases from J, with 19 bases in between. The CDR3 sequence is 16 residues long. Germline V gives CDR1 SQVTM, CDR2 ANQGSEA. CDR3 sequence: CSVVADCQGDSYEQYF. The DNA for the CDR3 is TGCAGCGTTGTGGCAGACTGCCAAGGAGACTCCTACGAGCAGTACTTC.

This sequence joins TRBV18 and TRBJ1-1, with D maybe TRBD1 (6 bases). Germline V gives CDR1 KGHSH, CDR2 LQKENI. The V gene lost 1 base and the J gene lost 2 bases, with 8 bases spanning the gap. This CDR3 is 14 amino acids long. The CDR3 region is CASSPRGGNTEAFF. The DNA for the CDR3 is TGTGCCAGCTCACCACGAGGGGGAAACACTGAAGCTTTCTTT.